This T cell receptor beta chain originates from a study of shared clonotypes between healthy human individuals. Germline V lookup: CDR1 MDHEN, CDR2 SYDVKM. The CDR3 has 15 residues. With 4 bases clipped from V and 6 bases from J, the junction kept 9 bases outside the gene matches. Method: immunoSEQ multiplex PCR; TCRdb's copy keeps in-frame clones and lacks some. The table has 950,000 to 1,200,000 clones, about 72% seen once. Study results and caveats: Sequencing depth was expected to influence donor clonotype sharing.

This clone was found a few times. Its antigen is not identified. This rearrangement joins TRBV28 to TRBJ1-1, with 9 bases aligning to TRBD1. The sequence was obtained from a man between 18 and 35 years old in good health. Some clones in this sample may be carry-over from other donors' samples. Material for sequencing was memory CD4+ T cells from PBMCs. Subset indicated: CD45RA-negative fraction. The CDR3 sequence is CASSSWGTGRPEAFF. CDR3 nucleotide sequence: TGTGCCAGCAGTTCTTGGGGGACAGGGAGGCCTGAAGCTTTCTTT.